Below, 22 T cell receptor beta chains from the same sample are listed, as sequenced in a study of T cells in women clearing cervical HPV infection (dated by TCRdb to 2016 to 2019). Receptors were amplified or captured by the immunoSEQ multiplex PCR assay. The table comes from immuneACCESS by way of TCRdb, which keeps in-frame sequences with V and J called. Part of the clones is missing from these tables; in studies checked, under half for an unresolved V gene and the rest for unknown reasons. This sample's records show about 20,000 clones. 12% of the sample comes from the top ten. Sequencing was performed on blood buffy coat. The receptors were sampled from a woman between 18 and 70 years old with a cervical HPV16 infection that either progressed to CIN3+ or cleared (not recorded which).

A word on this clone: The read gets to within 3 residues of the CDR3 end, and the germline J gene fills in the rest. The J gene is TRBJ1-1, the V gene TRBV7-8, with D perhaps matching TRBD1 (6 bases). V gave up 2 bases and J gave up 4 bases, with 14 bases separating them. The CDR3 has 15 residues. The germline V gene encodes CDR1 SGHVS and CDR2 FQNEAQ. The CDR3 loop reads CASSLSGARGTEAFF. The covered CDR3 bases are TGTGCCAGCAGCTTAAGCGGGGCCAGGGGCACTGAA.

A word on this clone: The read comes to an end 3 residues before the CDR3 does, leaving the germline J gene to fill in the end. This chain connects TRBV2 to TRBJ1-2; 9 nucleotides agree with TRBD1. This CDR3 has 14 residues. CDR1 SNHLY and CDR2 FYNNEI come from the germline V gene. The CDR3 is CASSGGQGTYDYTF. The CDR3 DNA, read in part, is TGTGCCAGCAGTGGGGGACAGGGCACCTACGAC.

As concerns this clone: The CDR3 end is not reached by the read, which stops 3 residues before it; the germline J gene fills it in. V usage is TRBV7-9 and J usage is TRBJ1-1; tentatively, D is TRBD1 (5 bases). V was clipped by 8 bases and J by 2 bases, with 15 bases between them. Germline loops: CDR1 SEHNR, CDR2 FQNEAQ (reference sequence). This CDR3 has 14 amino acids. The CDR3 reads CASHDSGGNTEAFF. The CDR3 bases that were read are TGTGCCAGCCATGATAGCGGGGGTAACACTGAA. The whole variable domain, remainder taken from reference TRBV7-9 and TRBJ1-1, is DTGVSQNPRHKITKRGQNVTFRCDPISEHNRLYWYRQTLGQGPEFLTYFQNEAQLEKSRLLSDRFSAERPKGSFSTLEIQRTEQGDSAMYLCASHDSGGNTEAFFGQGTRLTVV.

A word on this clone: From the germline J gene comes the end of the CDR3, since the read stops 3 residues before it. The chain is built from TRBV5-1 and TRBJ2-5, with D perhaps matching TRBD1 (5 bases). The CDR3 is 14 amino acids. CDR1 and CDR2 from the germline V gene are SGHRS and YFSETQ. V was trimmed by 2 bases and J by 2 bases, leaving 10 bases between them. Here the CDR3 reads CASSLRQKQETQYF. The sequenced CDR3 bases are TGCGCCAGCAGCTTACGACAGAAACAAGAGACC. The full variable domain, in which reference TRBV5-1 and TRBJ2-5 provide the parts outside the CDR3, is KAGVTQTPRYLIKTRGQQVTLSCSPISGHRSVSWYQQTPGQGLQFLFEYFSETQRNKGNFPGRFSGRQFSNSRSEMNVSTLELGDSALYLCASSLRQKQETQYFGPGTRLLVL.

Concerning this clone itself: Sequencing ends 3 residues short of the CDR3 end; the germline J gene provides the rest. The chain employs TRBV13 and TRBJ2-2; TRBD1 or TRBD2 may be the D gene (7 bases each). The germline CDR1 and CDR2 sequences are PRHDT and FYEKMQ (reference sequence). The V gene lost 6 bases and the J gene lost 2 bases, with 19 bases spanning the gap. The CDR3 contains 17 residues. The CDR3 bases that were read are TGTGCCAGCAGTCCCAGACAGGGAGGGTCAAACACCGGGGAG. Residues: CASSPRQGGSNTGE. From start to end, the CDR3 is CASSPRQGGSNTGELFF.

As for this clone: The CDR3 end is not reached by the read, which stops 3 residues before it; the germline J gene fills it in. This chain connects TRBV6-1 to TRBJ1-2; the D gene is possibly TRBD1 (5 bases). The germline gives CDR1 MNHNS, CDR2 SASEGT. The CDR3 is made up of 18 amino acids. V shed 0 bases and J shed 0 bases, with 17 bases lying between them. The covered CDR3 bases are TGTGCCAGCAGTGAAGCAGGGGCCTCTTCCCTATCTAACTATGGC. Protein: CASSEAGASSLSNYG. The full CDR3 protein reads CASSEAGASSLSNYGYTF.

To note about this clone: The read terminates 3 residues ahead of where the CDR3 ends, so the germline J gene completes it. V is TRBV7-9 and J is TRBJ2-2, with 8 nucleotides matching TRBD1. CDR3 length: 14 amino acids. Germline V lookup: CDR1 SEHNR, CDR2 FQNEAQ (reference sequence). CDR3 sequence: CASSRRQGLGKLFF. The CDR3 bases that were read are TGTGCCAGCAGCCGACGACAGGGGCTGGGAAAG. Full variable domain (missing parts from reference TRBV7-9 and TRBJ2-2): DTGVSQNPRHKITKRGQNVTFRCDPISEHNRLYWYRQTLGQGPEFLTYFQNEAQLEKSRLLSDRFSAERPKGSFSTLEIQRTEQGDSAMYLCASSRRQGLGKLFFGEGSRLTVL.

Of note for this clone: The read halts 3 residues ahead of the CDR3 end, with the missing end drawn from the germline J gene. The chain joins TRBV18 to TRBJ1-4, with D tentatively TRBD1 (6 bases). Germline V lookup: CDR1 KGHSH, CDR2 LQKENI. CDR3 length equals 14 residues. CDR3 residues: CASSYGTTDSPLFF. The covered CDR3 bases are TGTGCCAGCTCCTACGGGACAACGGATTCACCA.

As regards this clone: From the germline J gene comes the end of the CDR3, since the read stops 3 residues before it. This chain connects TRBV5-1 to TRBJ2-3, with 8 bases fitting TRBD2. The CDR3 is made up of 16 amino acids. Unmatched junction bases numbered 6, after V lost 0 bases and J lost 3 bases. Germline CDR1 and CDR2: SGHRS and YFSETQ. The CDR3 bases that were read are TGCGCCAGCAGCTTGGGGGGAGGACTAGCAACAGATACG. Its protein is CASSLGGGLATDT. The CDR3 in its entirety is CASSLGGGLATDTQYF.

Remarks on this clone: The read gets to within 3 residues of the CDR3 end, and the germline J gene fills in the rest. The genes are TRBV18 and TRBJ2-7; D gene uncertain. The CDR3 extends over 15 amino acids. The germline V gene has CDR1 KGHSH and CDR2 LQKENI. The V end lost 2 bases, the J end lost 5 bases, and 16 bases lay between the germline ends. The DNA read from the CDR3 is TGTGCCAGCTCACCAAGGGCCCAGACGATCGACGAG. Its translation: CASSPRAQTIDE. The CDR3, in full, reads CASSPRAQTIDEQYF. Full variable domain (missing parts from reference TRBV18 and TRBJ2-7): NAGVMQNPRHLVRRRGQEARLRCSPMKGHSHVYWYRQLPEEGLKFMVYLQKENIIDESGMPKERFSAEFPKEGPSILRIQQVVRGDSAAYFCASSPRAQTIDEQYFGPGTRLTVT.

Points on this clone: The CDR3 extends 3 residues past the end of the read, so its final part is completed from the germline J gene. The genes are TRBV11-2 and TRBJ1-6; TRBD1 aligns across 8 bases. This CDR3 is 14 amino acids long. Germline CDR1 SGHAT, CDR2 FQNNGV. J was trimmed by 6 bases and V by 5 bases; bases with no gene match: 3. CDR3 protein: CASSIDRGNSPLHF. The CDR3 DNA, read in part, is TGTGCCAGCAGCATTGACAGGGGTAATTCACCC.

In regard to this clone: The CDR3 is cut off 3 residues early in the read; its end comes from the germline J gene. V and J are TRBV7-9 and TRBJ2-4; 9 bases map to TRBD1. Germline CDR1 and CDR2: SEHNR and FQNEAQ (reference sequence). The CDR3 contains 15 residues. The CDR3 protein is CASSFAPGQGDIQYF. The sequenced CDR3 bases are TGTGCCAGCAGCTTCGCCCCGGGACAGGGAGATATT.

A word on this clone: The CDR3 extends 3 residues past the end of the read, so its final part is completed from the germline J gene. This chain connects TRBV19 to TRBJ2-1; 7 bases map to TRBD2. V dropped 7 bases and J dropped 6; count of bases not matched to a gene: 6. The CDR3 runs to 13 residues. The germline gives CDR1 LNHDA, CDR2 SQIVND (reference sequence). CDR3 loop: CASTQGLFNEQFF. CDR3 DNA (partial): TGTGCCAGTACCCAGGGACTATTCAATGAG.

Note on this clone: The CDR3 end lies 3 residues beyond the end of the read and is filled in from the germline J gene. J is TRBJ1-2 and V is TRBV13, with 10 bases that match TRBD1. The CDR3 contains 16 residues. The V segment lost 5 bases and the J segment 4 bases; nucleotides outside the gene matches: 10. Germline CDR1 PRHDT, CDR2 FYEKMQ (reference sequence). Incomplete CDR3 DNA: TGTGCCAGCAGCAACCGGGACAGGGGTTTGGTCTATGGC. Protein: CASSNRDRGLVYG. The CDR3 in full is CASSNRDRGLVYGYTF.

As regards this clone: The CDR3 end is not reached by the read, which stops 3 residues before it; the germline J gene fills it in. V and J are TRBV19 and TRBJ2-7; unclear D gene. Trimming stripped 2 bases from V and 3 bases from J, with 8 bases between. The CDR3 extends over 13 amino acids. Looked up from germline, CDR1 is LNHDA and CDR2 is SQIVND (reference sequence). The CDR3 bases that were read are TGTGCCAGTAGTATAAGGTCGCACTACGAG. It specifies CASSIRSHYE. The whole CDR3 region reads CASSIRSHYEQYF.

The CDR3 loop reads CASSQRGAGDTQYF. The part of the CDR3 DNA that was read is TGTGCCAGTAGCCAGCGGGGGGCCGGAGATACG. The chain couples TRBV19 to TRBJ2-3, with TRBD2 identical over 9 bases. The read comes to an end 3 residues before the CDR3 does, leaving the germline J gene to fill in the end. V gave up 6 bases and J gave up 5 bases; unmatched junction bases: 6. Germline CDR1 LNHDA, CDR2 SQIVND (reference sequence). CDR3 length: 14 residues.

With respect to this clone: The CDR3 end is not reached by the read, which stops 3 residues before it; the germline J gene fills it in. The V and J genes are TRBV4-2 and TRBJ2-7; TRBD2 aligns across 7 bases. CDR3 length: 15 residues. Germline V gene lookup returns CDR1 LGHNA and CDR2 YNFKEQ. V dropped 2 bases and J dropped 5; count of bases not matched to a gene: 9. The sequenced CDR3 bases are TGTGCCAGCAGCCAACGACTAGCTTTTAGGGACGAG. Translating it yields CASSQRLAFRDE. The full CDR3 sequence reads CASSQRLAFRDEQYF.

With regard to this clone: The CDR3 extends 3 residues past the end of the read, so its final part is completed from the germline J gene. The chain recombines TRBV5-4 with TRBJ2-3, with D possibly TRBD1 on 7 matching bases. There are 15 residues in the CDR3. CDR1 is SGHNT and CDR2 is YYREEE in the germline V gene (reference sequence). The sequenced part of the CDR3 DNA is TGTGCCAGCAGCCCGACAGGGCGGAGGGGAGAGACG. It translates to CASSPTGRRGET. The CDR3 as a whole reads CASSPTGRRGETQYF.

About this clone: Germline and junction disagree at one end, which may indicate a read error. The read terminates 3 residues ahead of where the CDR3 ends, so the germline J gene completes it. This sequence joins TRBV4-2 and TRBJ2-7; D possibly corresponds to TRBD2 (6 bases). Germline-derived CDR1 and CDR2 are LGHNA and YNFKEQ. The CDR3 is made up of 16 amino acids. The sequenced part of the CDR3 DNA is TGCGCCAGCAGCCAAGATCATCCCGGACTAACCTACGAG. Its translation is CASSQDHPGLTYE. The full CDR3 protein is CASSQDHPGLTYEQYF.

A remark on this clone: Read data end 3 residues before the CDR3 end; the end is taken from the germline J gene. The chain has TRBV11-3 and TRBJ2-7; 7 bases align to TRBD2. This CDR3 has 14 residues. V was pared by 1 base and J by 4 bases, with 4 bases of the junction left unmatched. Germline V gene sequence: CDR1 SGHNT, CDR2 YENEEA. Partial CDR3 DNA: TGTGCCAGCAGCTTAGGGCCCGGGGGGTACGAG. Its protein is CASSLGPGGYE. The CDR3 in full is CASSLGPGGYEQYF.

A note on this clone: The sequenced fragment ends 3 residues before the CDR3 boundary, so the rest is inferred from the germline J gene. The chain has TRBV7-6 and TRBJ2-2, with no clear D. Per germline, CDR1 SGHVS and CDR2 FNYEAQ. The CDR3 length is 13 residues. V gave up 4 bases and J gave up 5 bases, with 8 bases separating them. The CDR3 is CASSSTVTGELFF. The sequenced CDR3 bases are TGTGCCAGCAGCTCAACAGTGACCGGGGAG.

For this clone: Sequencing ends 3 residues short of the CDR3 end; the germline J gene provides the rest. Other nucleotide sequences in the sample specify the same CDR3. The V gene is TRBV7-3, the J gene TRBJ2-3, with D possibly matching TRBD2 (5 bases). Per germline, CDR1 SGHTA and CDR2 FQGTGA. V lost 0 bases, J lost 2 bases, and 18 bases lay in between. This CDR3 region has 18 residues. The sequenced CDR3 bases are TGTGCCAGCAGCTTAACCCCCCTAGCCTCTTTATCCACAGATACG. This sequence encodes CASSLTPLASLSTDT. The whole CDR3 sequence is CASSLTPLASLSTDTQYF.